Below are 16 T cell receptor beta chains sequenced from a single sample in a study of blood T cell repertoires in COVID-19. The table came from immunoSEQ multiplex PCR; TCRdb's copy has only in-frame clones and leaves some out. This table has 75,000 or so clones, roughly nine tenths appearing once. The sample consisted of peripheral blood. These receptors were taken from a woman older than 75 with active or convalescent COVID-19.

The chain's CDR3 is CASSEWGQRYGYTF. The CDR3 DNA follows: TGTGCCAGCAGTGAATGGGGGCAGAGATATGGCTACACCTTC. The genes are TRBV6-1 and TRBJ1-2, with D possibly matching TRBD1 (6 bases). Germline V gives CDR1 MNHNS, CDR2 SASEGT. CDR3 length equals 14 residues. Trimming took 2 bases from V and 5 from J, leaving 12 bases between them.

The chain has TRBV28 and TRBJ1-2, with D perhaps TRBD1 (5 bases). The CDR3 covers 13 residues. Deletions cut 4 bases from V and 4 bases from J, with 10 bases between. Germline values: CDR1 MDHEN, CDR2 SYDVKM. CDR3 sequence (DNA): TGTGCCAGCAGTTCTCAGGGAATCTATGGCTACACCTTC. This sequence encodes CASSSQGIYGYTF.

The chain joins TRBV15 to TRBJ2-7; D possibly corresponds to TRBD1 (5 bases). V lost 0 bases and J lost 1, with 7 bases in between. In germline, CDR1 is LNHNV, CDR2 YYDKDF (reference sequence). The CDR3 extends over 14 amino acids. The CDR3 DNA follows: TGTGCCACCAGCAGAGATAGGGGTTCCTACGAGCAGTACTTC. This sequence encodes CATSRDRGSYEQYF.

This chain uses TRBV3-1 (or the pseudogene TRBV3-2) with TRBJ1-2; tentative D call: TRBD1 (6 bases). V was cut by 1 base and J by 4 bases, with 13 bases left in between. Germline V CDR1 and CDR2: LGHDT, YNNKEL (reference sequence). The CDR3 runs 15 residues. The CDR3: CASSQAGQGFYGYTF. The CDR3 region has the DNA TGTGCCAGCAGCCAAGCGGGACAAGGGTTCTATGGCTACACCTTC.

The gene calls are TRBV4-3 and TRBJ1-6, with 9 bases lining up with TRBD1. Germline V lookup: CDR1 LGHNA, CDR2 YSLEER. With V trimmed by 2 bases and J by 10 bases, 9 bases remained unmatched. The CDR3 runs 16 residues. CDR3 amino acids: CASSQLTGGQGSPLHF. As DNA, the CDR3 is TGCGCCAGCAGCCAATTGACAGGGGGTCAGGGATCACCCCTCCACTTT.

This rearrangement joins TRBV30 to TRBJ2-7; tentative D call: TRBD2 (6 bases). This CDR3 has 15 amino acids. CDR1 is GTSNPN, CDR2 SVGIG, per germline (reference sequence). V shed 2 bases and J shed 2 bases, with 16 bases lying between them. CDR3 nucleotides: TGTGCCTGGAGTAAGGGACTGGGCAAACCCTACGAGCAGTACTTC. Protein: CAWSKGLGKPYEQYF.

This chain uses TRBV30 with TRBJ1-2; D is perhaps TRBD1 (5 bases). The CDR3 extends over 15 amino acids. V shed 2 bases and J shed 2 bases, with 15 bases lying between them. Germline assignment: CDR1 GTSNPN and CDR2 SVGIG (reference sequence). This CDR3 reads CAWSLRVGGNYGYTF. Written as DNA, the CDR3 is TGTGCCTGGAGTCTCAGAGTGGGGGGGAACTATGGCTACACCTTC.

The chain carries TRBV5-1 and TRBJ2-7; D possibly corresponds to TRBD1 (5 bases). Trimming took 2 bases from V and 6 from J, leaving 15 bases between them. The germline gives CDR1 SGHRS, CDR2 YFSETQ. This CDR3 region has 14 residues. The CDR3 region is CASSLLSGYGEQYF. DNA of the CDR3: TGCGCCAGCAGCTTATTGTCAGGGTATGGCGAGCAGTACTTC.

This sequence joins TRBV12-3 or TRBV12-4 and TRBJ2-7, with 10 positions matching TRBD1. This CDR3 is 13 amino acids long. Trimming at V came to 7 bases and at J to 6 bases, leaving 6 bases not matched to a gene. The CDR3 DNA follows: TGTGCCAGCAAGGGGGGACAGGGGTCCGAGCAGTACTTC. Translating gives CASKGGQGSEQYF.

The chain has TRBV19 and TRBJ2-5; the D gene is possibly TRBD1 (8 bases). The CDR3 has 13 residues. CDR1 LNHDA and CDR2 SQIVND come from the germline V gene (reference sequence). V shed 5 bases and J shed 7 bases, with 14 bases lying between them. CDR3 in amino acids: CASSSTGGGTQYF. The CDR3 nucleotides read TGTGCCAGTAGTTCCACAGGGGGGGGGACCCAGTACTTC.

This clone was seen more than once but under ten times. This chain links TRBV19 with TRBJ1-5; 7 bases map to TRBD1. This CDR3 is 15 amino acids long. Germline V gene sequence: CDR1 LNHDA, CDR2 SQIVND (reference sequence). V gave up 5 bases and J gave up 3 bases; unmatched junction bases: 7. CDR3 sequence reads: CASSWGTENNQPQHF. The CDR3 DNA is TGTGCCAGTAGTTGGGGGACAGAGAACAATCAGCCCCAGCATTTT.

The CDR3: CASSVTNTDTQYF. The CDR3 nucleotides read TGTGCCAGCAGCGTCACTAACACAGATACGCAGTATTTT. The chain is built from TRBV7-2 and TRBJ2-3; no clear D. This CDR3 contains 13 residues. The germline V and J ends were trimmed by 5 bases and 2 bases, with 8 bases remaining between them. Germline CDR1 reads SGHTA; CDR2 reads FQGNSA.

The chain is built from TRBV5-1 and TRBJ2-3; D might be TRBD2 (7 bases). Per germline, CDR1 SGHRS and CDR2 YFSETQ. The CDR3 is made up of 15 amino acids. Trimming took off 5 bases at V and 0 bases at J, with 13 bases between the two ends. In DNA form, the CDR3 reads TGCGCCAGCAGTCTGGGAGGGGGGAGCACAGATACGCAGTATTTT. Its protein product is CASSLGGGSTDTQYF.

The genes are TRBV28 and TRBJ2-5, with TRBD2 as a possible D gene (8 bases). The CDR3 length is 15 residues. CDR1 and CDR2 from the germline V gene are MDHEN and SYDVKM. The V gene lost 11 bases and the J gene lost 5 bases, with 24 bases spanning the gap. CDR3 DNA: TGTGCCGCCCGGCCCTTAGCGGGACAGTGGGAGACCCAGTACTTC. Amino acid sequence: CAARPLAGQWETQYF.

V gene TRBV13 combines with J gene TRBJ2-1; perhaps TRBD2 as D (6 bases). CDR3 length equals 14 residues. Between the trimmed V and J ends, which lost 0 bases and 5 bases, there was a span of 8 bases. CDR1 and CDR2 from the germline V gene are PRHDT and FYEKMQ (reference sequence). The CDR3 bases are TGTGCCAGCAGCTTAGGGGGACTGAACAATGAGCAGTTCTTC. The encoded protein is CASSLGGLNNEQFF.

The gene calls are TRBV7-6 and TRBJ2-5, with 8 nucleotides matching TRBD1. The CDR3 is 14 residues long. Trimming cost V 5 bases and J 4 bases; bases outside gene matches: 6. CDR1 is SGHVS, CDR2 FNYEAQ, per germline. CDR3 loop: CASSPRGRGETQYF. The DNA of the CDR3 is TGTGCCAGCAGCCCCAGGGGGCGCGGAGAGACCCAGTACTTC.